A single sample is the source of the 27 T cell receptor beta chains below, sequenced in a study of technical replicates of blood from a few donors. Assay: immunoSEQ multiplex PCR; the TCRdb copy retains only in-frame clones and omits some. In the table there are approximately 13,000 clones, just over 85% of which are singletons. Sample: PBMCs. These receptor sequences come from a human donor in good health.

The CDR3 DNA is TGTGCCAGCAGTTACCCCGGGACAGGGAACACCGGGGAGCTGTTTTTT. Protein sequence: CASSYPGTGNTGELFF. The gene calls are TRBV6-6 and TRBJ2-2, with 8 positions matching TRBD1. In germline, CDR1 is MNHNY, CDR2 SVGAGI (reference sequence). This CDR3 comprises 16 residues. With 2 bases clipped from V and 1 base from J, the junction kept 3 bases outside the gene matches.

This rearrangement joins TRBV19 to TRBJ2-1; 8 nucleotides agree with TRBD2. V shed 1 base, J shed 4 bases, and the junction held 9 bases outside the gene matches. Germline V gene lookup returns CDR1 LNHDA and CDR2 SQIVND (reference sequence). This CDR3 has 17 residues. CDR3 protein: CASSIVLLAGGYNEQFF. The CDR3 DNA sequence: TGTGCCAGTAGTATAGTGCTCCTAGCGGGCGGATACAATGAGCAGTTCTTC.

This chain joins TRBV7-9 and TRBJ2-1, with 7 bases identical to TRBD2. V was clipped by 1 base and J by 4 bases; unmatched bases: 10. The CDR3 contains 17 residues. The germline V gene encodes CDR1 SEHNR and CDR2 FQNEAQ (reference sequence). CDR3 in DNA: TGTGCCAGCAGCTTAGTCTACGGACTAGATAAATACAATGAGCAGTTCTTC. Amino acid sequence: CASSLVYGLDKYNEQFF.

V gene TRBV6-5 combines with J gene TRBJ2-7, with a weak D call TRBD1 (6 bases). CDR3 length equals 12 residues. In germline, CDR1 is MNHEY, CDR2 SVGAGI. V was clipped by 7 bases and J by 7 bases, with 14 bases between them. The chain's CDR3 is CASKQGPREQYF. The CDR3 bases are TGTGCCAGCAAACAGGGACCCCGGGAGCAGTACTTC.

The rearrangement joins TRBV29-1 to TRBJ1-2; TRBD1 agrees at 7 bases. J gave up 7 bases and V 6 bases, and 11 bases lay outside the gene matches. Looked up from germline, CDR1 is SQVTM and CDR2 is ANQGSEA. The CDR3 covers 13 residues. The CDR3 nucleotides are TGCAGCGTATCGACAGGGAGTGCTGGTGGCTACACCTTC. It yields the protein CSVSTGSAGGYTF.

This clone was seen more than once but under ten times. The CDR3 bases are TGTGCCAGCTCACCACCGGTGGAAGGGAGGACGTACGAGCAGTACTTC. Its protein product is CASSPPVEGRTYEQYF. The V and J genes are TRBV18 and TRBJ2-7, with TRBD2 as a possible D gene (6 bases). The germline gives CDR1 KGHSH, CDR2 LQKENI. CDR3 size: 16 residues. The V end was cut by 0 bases, the J end by 4 bases, with 16 bases between.

This chain connects TRBV14 to TRBJ1-2, with a tentative D call TRBD1 (6 bases). This CDR3 region has 13 residues. The ends were cut back, 4 bases at V and 2 bases at J, with 8 bases in the middle. The germline gives CDR1 SGHDN, CDR2 FVKESK. CDR3 in amino acids: CASSPQGNYGYTF. For the CDR3, the DNA is TGTGCCAGCAGCCCCCAGGGGAACTATGGCTACACCTTC.

The V gene is TRBV27, the J gene TRBJ1-2; 8 positions match TRBD1. The germline CDR1 and CDR2 sequences are MNHEY and SMNVEV (reference sequence). The CDR3 consists of 15 residues. V lost 2 bases to trimming and J lost 2 bases; unmatched junction nucleotides: 4. The CDR3 DNA sequence: TGTGCCAGCAGTTTAACAGGGGGTGGGAACTATGGCTACACCTTC. Amino acid sequence: CASSLTGGGNYGYTF.

This clone was seen a few times. V is TRBV19 and J is TRBJ2-2; D is ambiguous. In germline, CDR1 is LNHDA, CDR2 SQIVND (reference sequence). V lost 6 bases, J lost 0 bases, and 5 bases lay in between. The CDR3 length is 13 residues. CDR3 protein: CASRGANTGELFF. CDR3 nucleotides: TGTGCCAGTAGAGGAGCGAACACCGGGGAGCTGTTTTTT.

The chain carries TRBV29-1 and TRBJ2-7; tentative D call: TRBD2 (6 bases). Trimming stripped 4 bases from V and 1 base from J, with 14 bases between. Germline CDR1 reads SQVTM; CDR2 reads ANQGSEA. The CDR3 is 14 residues long. The CDR3 DNA follows: TGCAGCGTTGGTTCTCCGGGAGTGTCCTACGAGCAGTACTTC. Amino acids: CSVGSPGVSYEQYF.

The chain recombines TRBV5-1 with TRBJ2-7; D is ambiguous. V was cut by 4 bases and J by 5 bases, with 16 bases left in between. The germline gives CDR1 SGHRS, CDR2 YFSETQ. The CDR3 is 14 amino acids. This chain's CDR3 is CASSPVAESDEQYF. In DNA form, the CDR3 reads TGCGCCAGCAGCCCTGTGGCAGAGAGCGACGAGCAGTACTTC.

This clone has only one observation. This chain uses TRBV7-8 with TRBJ2-5, with a weak D call TRBD2 (5 bases). V was cut by 4 bases and J by 5 bases, with 11 bases left in between. Germline CDR1 is SGHVS and CDR2 is FQNEAQ. The CDR3 spans 13 residues. The CDR3 reads CASSSGGRETQYF. For the CDR3, the DNA is TGTGCCAGCAGCTCAGGAGGAAGGGAGACCCAGTACTTC.

This clone was seen a few times. The chain employs TRBV10-3 and TRBJ1-2; 8 bases fit TRBD1. The J segment lost 0 bases and the V segment lost 10 bases, leaving 16 bases of the junction unmatched. CDR1 is ENHRY, CDR2 SYGVKD, per germline. The CDR3 extends over 17 amino acids. The CDR3 bases are TGTGCCACCGGGAGCGGACAGGGAGTGCTAACTAACTATGGCTACACCTTC. Protein: CATGSGQGVLTNYGYTF.

The rearrangement links TRBV6-5 to TRBJ1-1, with 7 bases that match TRBD1. Germline V gene sequence: CDR1 MNHEY, CDR2 SVGAGI. The CDR3 contains 15 residues. J lost 0 bases, V lost 0 bases, and 1 base had no gene match. Written as DNA, the CDR3 is TGTGCCAGCAGTTACTCGACAGGGTTGAACACTGAAGCTTTCTTT. Its protein is CASSYSTGLNTEAFF.

This sequence joins TRBV11-2 and TRBJ1-4; D is possibly TRBD1 (6 bases). CDR1 and CDR2 from the germline V gene are SGHAT and FQNNGV. The CDR3 sequence is 17 residues long. Trimming stripped 0 bases from V and 7 bases from J, with 18 bases between. The CDR3 sequence is CASSLDDDPTGREKLFF. CDR3 nucleotide sequence: TGTGCCAGCAGCTTAGATGACGACCCAACAGGGCGTGAAAAACTGTTTTTT.

This chain uses TRBV5-1 with TRBJ2-3, with 7 bases matching TRBD2. V was clipped by 5 bases and J by 0 bases; unmatched bases: 3. CDR1 and CDR2 from the germline V gene are SGHRS and YFSETQ. This CDR3 spans 14 amino acids. This CDR3 reads CASSPSGSTDTQYF. The CDR3 region has the DNA TGCGCCAGCAGTCCTAGCGGAAGCACAGATACGCAGTATTTT. The variable domain in full, with the rest retrieved from reference TRBV5-1 and TRBJ2-3, is KAGVTQTPRYLIKTRGQQVTLSCSPISGHRSVSWYQQTPGQGLQFLFEYFSETQRNKGNFPGRFSGRQFSNSRSEMNVSTLELGDSALYLCASSPSGSTDTQYFGPGTRLTVL.

This chain links TRBV2 with TRBJ2-7, with 8 positions matching TRBD2. Germline CDR1 is SNHLY and CDR2 is FYNNEI. The V and J ends lost 7 bases and 5 bases, in that order; junction bases with no gene match: 7. The CDR3 spans 13 residues. This CDR3 reads CASTREGHNEQYF. CDR3 sequence (DNA): TGTGCCAGCACCCGGGAGGGCCATAACGAGCAGTACTTC.

This chain connects TRBV7-6 to TRBJ1-3; 7 bases map to TRBD1. Per germline, CDR1 SGHVS and CDR2 FNYEAQ. V trimming: 1 base; J trimming: 0 bases; junction bases outside the gene matches: 3. The CDR3 is made up of 16 amino acids. In nucleotides, the CDR3 is TGTGCCAGCAGCTTAGTTGACAGGGCCTCTGGAAACACCATATATTTT. The encoded protein is CASSLVDRASGNTIYF.

J is TRBJ2-1 and V is TRBV6-4, with D maybe TRBD2 (6 bases). The CDR3 extends over 14 amino acids. V lost 6 bases to trimming and J lost 3 bases, with 12 bases between them. CDR1 and CDR2 from the germline V gene are MRHNA and SNTAGT. CDR3 coding DNA: TGTGCCAGCAGGCGGGATAGCGGCTACAATGAGCAGTTCTTC. It translates to CASRRDSGYNEQFF.

The CDR3 here is CASSRTLQGAGDEQFF. As DNA, the CDR3 is TGTGCCAGCAGTCGAACCCTACAGGGGGCAGGGGATGAGCAGTTCTTC. This chain uses TRBV28 with TRBJ2-1, with TRBD1 matching over 9 bases. This CDR3 spans 16 amino acids. J was trimmed by 8 bases and V by 5 bases; bases with no gene match: 13. Germline V gives CDR1 MDHEN, CDR2 SYDVKM.

In nucleotides, the CDR3 is TGTGCCAGCGGGACTAGCGGAAACTACAATGAGCAGTTCTTC. Protein: CASGTSGNYNEQFF. The rearrangement joins TRBV19 to TRBJ2-1, with 11 bases that match TRBD2. From germline, CDR1 is LNHDA and CDR2 SQIVND (reference sequence). Trimming at V came to 9 bases and at J to 3 bases, leaving 4 bases not matched to a gene. The CDR3 runs to 14 residues. The complete variable domain, with remaining parts taken from reference TRBV19 and TRBJ2-1, reads DGGITQSPKYLFRKEGQNVTLSCEQNLNHDAMYWYRQDPGQGLRLIYYSQIVNDFQKGDIAEGYSVSREKKESFPLTVTSAQKNPTAFYLCASGTSGNYNEQFFGPGTRLTVL.

The rearrangement joins TRBV30 to TRBJ1-3; D unresolved. In germline, CDR1 is GTSNPN, CDR2 SVGIG (reference sequence). The V gene lost 7 bases and the J gene lost 3 bases, with 16 bases spanning the gap. CDR3 size: 14 residues. The CDR3 reads CAYMVALFGNTIYF. The CDR3 DNA sequence: TGTGCCTATATGGTGGCCCTCTTTGGAAACACCATATATTTT.

V is TRBV25-1 and J is TRBJ2-2; 9 bases line up with TRBD2. In germline, CDR1 is MGHDK, CDR2 SYGVNS. This CDR3 is built from 14 residues. V shed 6 bases and J 3 bases; nucleotides not matched to a gene: 2. The chain's CDR3 is CASRRLADTGELFF. The CDR3 bases are TGTGCCAGCAGGCGACTAGCGGACACCGGGGAGCTGTTTTTT.

The chain couples TRBV19 to TRBJ2-2; 9 bases agree with TRBD1. The length of the CDR3 is 14 residues. CDR1 and CDR2 (germline): LNHDA, SQIVND (reference sequence). This CDR3 reads CAGAQGADTGELFF. In DNA, the CDR3 is TGTGCAGGGGCACAGGGGGCGGACACCGGGGAGCTGTTTTTT.

The chain combines TRBV5-1 with TRBJ2-7, with TRBD2 identical over 10 bases. The CDR3 length is 16 residues. The V gene's germline CDR1 is SGHRS and CDR2 YFSETQ. The trim removed 0 bases at V and 0 bases at J, leaving 3 bases unmatched. CDR3 in amino acids: CASSLGTSGSSYEQYF. CDR3 sequence (DNA): TGCGCCAGCAGCTTGGGGACTAGCGGTTCCTCCTACGAGCAGTACTTC.

The chain links TRBV6-5 to TRBJ2-1, with 10 bases that match TRBD2. V lost 2 bases, J lost 6 bases, and 4 bases stayed unmatched. The CDR3 length is 15 residues. Germline CDR1 is MNHEY and CDR2 is SVGAGI. The CDR3 DNA reads as TGTGCCAGCAGTTACGCCCTAGCGGGAGTCAATGAGCAGTTCTTC. It codes for CASSYALAGVNEQFF.

This clone was seen a single time. V usage is TRBV15 and J usage is TRBJ1-1, with D possibly being TRBD1 (5 bases). The V gene's germline CDR1 is LNHNV and CDR2 YYDKDF (reference sequence). This CDR3 has 13 amino acids. Trimming stripped 0 bases from V and 8 bases from J, with 10 bases between. Here the CDR3 DNA reads TGTGCCACCAGCAGAGATGGGGCAGGAGAAGCTTTCTTT. Translating gives CATSRDGAGEAFF.